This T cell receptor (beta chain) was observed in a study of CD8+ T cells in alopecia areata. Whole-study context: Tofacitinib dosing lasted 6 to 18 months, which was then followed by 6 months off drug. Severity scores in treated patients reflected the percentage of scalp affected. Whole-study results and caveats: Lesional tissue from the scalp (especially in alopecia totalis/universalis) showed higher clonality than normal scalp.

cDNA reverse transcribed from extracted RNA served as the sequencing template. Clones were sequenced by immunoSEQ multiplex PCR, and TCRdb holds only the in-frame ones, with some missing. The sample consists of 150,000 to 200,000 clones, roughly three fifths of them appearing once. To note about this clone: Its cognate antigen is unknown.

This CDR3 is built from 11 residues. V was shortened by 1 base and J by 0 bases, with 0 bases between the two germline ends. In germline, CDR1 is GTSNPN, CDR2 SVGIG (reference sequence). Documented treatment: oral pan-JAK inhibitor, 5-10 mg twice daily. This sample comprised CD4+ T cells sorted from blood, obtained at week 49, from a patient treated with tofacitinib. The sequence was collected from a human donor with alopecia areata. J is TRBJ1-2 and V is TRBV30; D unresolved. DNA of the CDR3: TGTGCCTGGAGTGCTAACTATGGCTACACCTTC. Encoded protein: CAWSANYGYTF.